Presented here are 18 T cell receptor beta chains from one specimen sequenced in a study of OX40 agonist ivuxolimab in advanced cancers. Library method: the immunoSEQ multiplex PCR assay. Imported from immuneACCESS, the table was reduced by TCRdb to in-frame sequences with V and J called. These copies leave out some clones; in studies compared against another copy, an unresolved V gene accounts for under half, and the cause of the remainder is not known. Here the sample has roughly 45,000 clones; 88% occur a single time. The ten largest clonotypes hold approximately 3.5% of the sample. The sample in question was CD4+ or CD8+ T cells sorted from blood, obtained in a trial of the OX40 agonist ivuxolimab. The receptor source for this set is an adult with an advanced solid tumor such as melanoma, head and neck, liver or kidney cancer.

This clone was seen a single time. The chain combines TRBV2 with TRBJ2-3, with D possibly being TRBD2 (6 bases). V was shortened by 6 bases and J by 2 bases, with 12 bases between the two germline ends. CDR1 is SNHLY, CDR2 FYNNEI, per germline. The CDR3 runs 14 residues. CDR3 nucleotides: TGTGCCAGCAGCGCGACTAGGGTCACAGATACGCAGTATTTT. This encodes CASSATRVTDTQYF.

The chain has TRBV5-5 and TRBJ1-2; D is undetermined. The CDR3 runs 15 residues. Trimming left V 0 bases short and J 0 bases short, with 9 bases between. Germline CDR1 is SGHKS and CDR2 is YYEKEE (reference sequence). CDR3 in amino acids: CASSLGGKTNYGYTF. In DNA, the CDR3 is TGTGCCAGCAGCTTGGGAGGCAAAACTAACTATGGCTACACCTTC.

The chain joins TRBV28 to TRBJ1-4; TRBD1 matches at 10 bases. From germline, CDR1 is MDHEN and CDR2 SYDVKM. Trimming removed 6 bases from V and 4 bases from J; junction bases left unmatched: 5. The CDR3 covers 15 residues. The CDR3 sequence is CASRGGTGVNEKLFF. The CDR3 DNA reads TGTGCCAGCAGGGGGGGGACAGGGGTTAATGAAAAACTGTTTTTT.

Points on this clone: Compared with germline, one end of the junction differs, possibly owing to a read error. J is TRBJ1-5 and V is TRBV7-8; TRBD1 matches at 9 bases. CDR3 length equals 17 residues. Per the germline V gene, CDR1 is SGHVS and CDR2 is FQNEAQ. This CDR3 reads CAGSLGARGQGGQPQHF. The CDR3 DNA is TGTGCCGGCAGCTTAGGGGCCCGGGGACAGGGCGGTCAGCCCCAGCATTTT.

The chain has TRBV29-1 and TRBJ2-3, with TRBD1 matching 7 bases. The CDR3 sequence is 13 residues long. J lost 3 bases, V lost 4 bases, and 4 bases had no gene match. CDR1 and CDR2 (germline): SQVTM, ANQGSEA. In DNA, the CDR3 is TGCAGCGTTGGGCAACAGGGGACAGATACGCAGTATTTT. The encoded protein is CSVGQQGTDTQYF.

The chain carries TRBV28 and TRBJ2-7; 8 nucleotides line up with TRBD2. V lost 6 bases to trimming and J lost 4 bases; unmatched junction nucleotides: 5. The CDR3 runs to 13 residues. Per the germline V gene, CDR1 is MDHEN and CDR2 is SYDVKM. CDR3: CASSLTSAYEQYF. CDR3 nucleotide sequence: TGTGCCAGCAGCCTGACTAGCGCGTACGAGCAGTACTTC.

V usage is TRBV11-3 and J usage is TRBJ2-2; the D call may be TRBD1 or TRBD2 (5 bases each). From germline, CDR1 is SGHNT and CDR2 YENEEA. The CDR3 is 14 amino acids. Trimming cost V 5 bases and J 6 bases, with 13 bases left between them. In DNA form, the CDR3 reads TGTGCCAGCAGCACCGGGACCCCCGCCGGGGAGCTGTTTTTT. This translates into CASSTGTPAGELFF.

The V gene is TRBV9, the J gene TRBJ1-1; D is unclear. The CDR3 loop spans 15 amino acids. CDR1 is SGDLS, CDR2 YYNGEE, per germline. Trimming left V 0 bases short and J 0 bases short, with 9 bases between. CDR3 loop: CASSVAGSMNTEAFF. In nucleotides, the CDR3 is TGTGCCAGCAGCGTAGCTGGGAGCATGAACACTGAAGCTTTCTTT.

This sequence joins TRBV9 and TRBJ2-3; D ambiguous. The V and J ends lost 4 bases and 3 bases respectively, with 12 bases between them. This CDR3 spans 14 amino acids. Germline-derived CDR1 and CDR2 are SGDLS and YYNGEE. The CDR3 region has the DNA TGTGCCAGCAGCCCCACCAGTAGGACAGATACGCAGTATTTT. It is translated as CASSPTSRTDTQYF.

The chain combines TRBV10-3 with TRBJ2-5; TRBD2 matches at 11 bases. The CDR3 spans 17 residues. Germline CDR1 reads ENHRY; CDR2 reads SYGVKD. With 5 bases clipped from V and 2 bases from J, the junction kept 10 bases outside the gene matches. As DNA, the CDR3 is TGTGCCATCAGTCAAGGGACTAGCGGATGGGCACAAGAGACCCAGTACTTC. Residues: CAISQGTSGWAQETQYF.

This clone was detected only once. The chain recombines TRBV19 with TRBJ1-2, with 7 bases matching TRBD1. This CDR3 contains 16 residues. Germline CDR1 LNHDA, CDR2 SQIVND (reference sequence). The ends lost 5 bases at V and 2 bases at J; junction bases unmatched: 11. The CDR3: CASSLGTDRSNYGYTF. As DNA, the CDR3 is TGTGCCAGTAGTTTGGGGACAGACCGCTCCAACTATGGCTACACCTTC.

This clone was detected once. This chain links TRBV11-2 with TRBJ2-7; TRBD2 matches 14 bases. CDR3 length: 15 residues. J lost 5 bases, V lost 0 bases, and 0 bases had no gene match. CDR1 and CDR2 (germline): SGHAT, FQNNGV. CDR3 sequence (DNA): TGTGCCAGCAGCTTAGAGGGACTAGCGGGAGACGAGCAGTACTTC. Translating it yields CASSLEGLAGDEQYF.

The rearrangement joins TRBV15 to TRBJ1-5; 7 bases agree with TRBD1. This CDR3 comprises 16 residues. CDR1 is LNHNV and CDR2 is YYDKDF in the germline V gene (reference sequence). With 5 bases clipped from V and 0 bases from J, the junction kept 7 bases outside the gene matches. Here the CDR3 reads CATSPGTAYSNQPQHF. Written as DNA, the CDR3 is TGTGCCACCAGCCCGGGGACAGCTTATAGCAATCAGCCCCAGCATTTT.

This chain joins TRBV5-6 and TRBJ1-2; 12 bases are shared with TRBD1. The CDR3 is made up of 17 amino acids. The germline V gene encodes CDR1 SGHDT and CDR2 YYEEEE. Germline trimming cut 0 bases from V and 5 bases from J; bases unmatched to any gene: 8. CDR3 DNA: TGTGCCAGCAGCTTGGAGGGGACAGGGGGCGTTGGGTATGGCTACACCTTC. This translates into CASSLEGTGGVGYGYTF.

In this sample, this clone turned up once. In DNA, the CDR3 is TGCGCCAGCAGCCCGGGGGGAGTACACCAAGAGACCCAGTACTTC. It yields the protein CASSPGGVHQETQYF. The chain recombines TRBV5-1 with TRBJ2-5, with TRBD2 matching over 7 bases. The germline CDR1 and CDR2 sequences are SGHRS and YFSETQ. V lost 4 bases and J lost 0; bases outside the gene matches: 6. The CDR3 contains 15 residues.

In this sample, this clone turned up once. The chain is built from TRBV4-1 and TRBJ1-1; D ambiguous. The length of the CDR3 is 15 residues. Trimming stripped 0 bases from V and 7 bases from J, with 15 bases between. The germline V gene has CDR1 MGHRA and CDR2 YSYEKL. The CDR3 sequence: CASSQDPKWRVEAFF. In nucleotides, the CDR3 is TGCGCCAGCAGCCAAGATCCTAAGTGGAGGGTTGAAGCTTTCTTT.

The chain employs TRBV7-2 and TRBJ2-1; D might be TRBD1 (5 bases). The germline V gene has CDR1 SGHTA and CDR2 FQGNSA. V was cut by 6 bases and J by 7 bases, with 16 bases left in between. This CDR3 region has 14 residues. The CDR3 loop is CASRSGSLDNEQFF. CDR3 coding DNA: TGTGCCAGCAGATCAGGGTCCCTAGATAATGAGCAGTTCTTC.

This chain links TRBV6-1 with TRBJ2-7; the match to TRBD2 covers 10 bases. Germline lookup yields CDR1 MNHNS and CDR2 SASEGT. V shed 6 bases, J shed 2 bases, and the junction held 7 bases outside the gene matches. The CDR3 length is 15 residues. The CDR3 DNA is TGTGCCAGCAGGTCCTCGGGGACTAGCGCCTACGAGCAGTACTTC. Its translation: CASRSSGTSAYEQYF.